The 19 T cell receptor beta chains below were found in one sample sequenced in a study of shared clonotypes between healthy human individuals. Terminally differentiated effector memory CD45RA+ cells were excluded from the naive CD8 cells, which were CD45RO-negative and positively selected for CCR7. Here immunoSEQ multiplex PCR was the method, and the copy in TCRdb shows in-frame clones only, minus some. This table holds about 1.9 million clones, 80% to 95% found once. Sequenced sample: naive CD8+ T cells from PBMCs. Receptors were obtained from a man aged 18 to 29 in good health. Some clones in this sample may be carry-over from other donors' samples.

The J gene is TRBJ2-7, the V gene TRBV2; the D is unclear. The V end lost 4 bases, the J end lost 2 bases, and 6 bases lay between the germline ends. The CDR3 length is 12 residues. CDR1 and CDR2 from the germline V gene are SNHLY and FYNNEI. CDR3 amino acids: CASSAAAYEQYF. The CDR3 DNA reads as TGTGCCAGCAGTGCGGCAGCCTACGAGCAGTACTTC.

This clone was detected only once. This sample includes further DNA sequences coding for the same CDR3. The rearrangement uses TRBV11-2 and TRBJ2-5; maybe TRBD2 (5 bases). CDR1 and CDR2 (germline): SGHAT, FQNNGV. The V end lost 5 bases, the J end lost 5 bases, and 9 bases lay between the germline ends. There are 12 residues in the CDR3. The CDR3 DNA follows: TGTGCCAGCAGCCCTAGAGGGGAGACCCAGTACTTC. Its protein product is CASSPRGETQYF.

This clone was detected only once. This chain connects TRBV9 to TRBJ2-7; D call uncertain. CDR1 and CDR2 (germline): SGDLS, YYNGEE. Trimming cost V 4 bases and J 5 bases, with 19 bases left between them. This CDR3 has 15 residues. CDR3 in DNA: TGTGCCAGCAGCTTGCGTGGAGACTTTGGCGACGAGCAGTACTTC. It is translated as CASSLRGDFGDEQYF.

This clone has a handful of counts. The rearrangement joins TRBV15 to TRBJ1-2; D not resolved. The germline V gene encodes CDR1 LNHNV and CDR2 YYDKDF (reference sequence). The V gene lost 5 bases and the J gene lost 4 bases, with 14 bases spanning the gap. The CDR3 has 14 amino acids. Here the CDR3 reads CATSGRSRSYGYTF. The CDR3 nucleotides are TGTGCCACCAGCGGTAGGTCCCGGAGCTATGGCTACACCTTC.

Comments on this clone: In the same sample, other DNA sequences code for this CDR3. The CDR3 region has the DNA TGTGCCAGCAGCTTGGTGGGGAACTACGAGCAGTACTTC. Amino acids: CASSLVGNYEQYF. The chain carries TRBV5-6 and TRBJ2-7; D not certain. This CDR3 spans 13 amino acids. The V end lost 0 bases, the J end lost 3 bases, and 7 bases lay between the germline ends. CDR1 SGHDT and CDR2 YYEEEE come from the germline V gene.

The chain carries TRBV28 and TRBJ1-2; D is unclear. Looked up from germline, CDR1 is MDHEN and CDR2 is SYDVKM. The V and J ends lost 0 bases and 2 bases respectively, with 7 bases between them. CDR3 size: 14 residues. The CDR3 protein is CASSLWADNYGYTF. The CDR3 DNA reads as TGTGCCAGCAGTTTATGGGCAGACAACTATGGCTACACCTTC.

The chain recombines TRBV15 with TRBJ1-1, with D possibly matching TRBD1 (6 bases). Germline V gives CDR1 LNHNV, CDR2 YYDKDF (reference sequence). The ends were cut back, 5 bases at V and 1 base at J, with 11 bases in the middle. The CDR3 loop spans 14 amino acids. In nucleotides, the CDR3 is TGTGCCACCAGCGGGTGGACAGAGAACACTGAAGCTTTCTTT. Protein product: CATSGWTENTEAFF.

This chain uses TRBV28 with TRBJ2-7, with D maybe TRBD1 (6 bases). The germline gives CDR1 MDHEN, CDR2 SYDVKM. The CDR3 spans 15 residues. The germline V and J ends were trimmed by 5 bases and 3 bases, with 17 bases remaining between them. CDR3 residues: CASSGHRDTHYEQYF. The CDR3 bases are TGTGCCAGCAGTGGCCATCGGGACACGCACTACGAGCAGTACTTC. The full variable domain, rest sourced from reference TRBV28 and TRBJ2-7, is DVKVTQSSRYLVKRTGEKVFLECVQDMDHENMFWYRQDPGLGLRLIYFSYDVKMKEKGDIPEGYSVSREKKERFSLILESASTNQTSMYLCASSGHRDTHYEQYFGPGTRLTVT.

This rearrangement joins TRBV7-9 to TRBJ2-3; 8 bases match TRBD1. CDR1 and CDR2 (germline): SEHNR, FQNEAQ (reference sequence). The CDR3 runs 16 residues. V lost 5 bases to trimming and J lost 4 bases; unmatched junction nucleotides: 11. DNA of the CDR3: TGTGCCAGCAGCAACCAGGGGGCAAGGGTTGCAGATACGCAGTATTTT. This translates into CASSNQGARVADTQYF.

A note on this clone: The junction shows a germline mismatch at one end, possibly a read error. This CDR3 is also generated by other DNA sequences in the sample. This chain connects TRBV19 to TRBJ2-7, with 9 bases fitting TRBD2. The germline CDR1 and CDR2 sequences are LNHDA and SQIVND (reference sequence). This CDR3 spans 14 amino acids. CDR3 sequence reads: CASSIAGDGYEQYF. The CDR3 coding sequence is TGTGCCAGTAGCATAGCGGGAGACGGCTACGAGCAGTACTTC. Filled out from reference TRBV19 and TRBJ2-7, the complete variable domain reads DGGITQSPKYLFRKEGQNVTLSCEQNLNHDAMYWYRQDPGQGLRLIYYSQIVNDFQKGDIAEGYSVSREKKESFPLTVTSAQKNPTAFYLCASSIAGDGYEQYFGPGTRLTVT.

The rearrangement links TRBV7-9 to TRBJ1-1; 7 bases fit TRBD1. Germline V lookup: CDR1 SEHNR, CDR2 FQNEAQ (reference sequence). There are 14 residues in the CDR3. V shed 6 bases, J shed 6 bases, and the junction held 10 bases outside the gene matches. CDR3 region: CASREGQAGAEAFF. DNA for the CDR3: TGTGCCAGCAGAGAAGGACAGGCCGGCGCTGAAGCTTTCTTT.

This chain links TRBV7-9 with TRBJ2-5, with D uncertain. There are 17 residues in the CDR3. In germline, CDR1 is SEHNR, CDR2 FQNEAQ (reference sequence). V dropped 5 bases and J dropped 0 bases, with 19 bases sitting between them. DNA of the CDR3: TGTGCCAGCAGCCATCCCCGGTCGGCAGAGTACCAAGAGACCCAGTACTTC. This gives the protein CASSHPRSAEYQETQYF.

The CDR3 DNA follows: TGTGCCAGTAGAGACGGACAGGGGGCTAATCAGGAGACCCAGTACTTC. It specifies CASRDGQGANQETQYF. The genes are TRBV19 and TRBJ2-5, with 11 bases aligning to TRBD1. V shed 6 bases and J 5 bases; nucleotides not matched to a gene: 11. The CDR3 sequence is 16 residues long. Per the germline V gene, CDR1 is LNHDA and CDR2 is SQIVND (reference sequence).

This clone was counted a single time. This chain links TRBV7-9 with TRBJ1-2, with D possibly matching TRBD1 (5 bases). The germline V gene has CDR1 SEHNR and CDR2 FQNEAQ (reference sequence). The CDR3 has 14 amino acids. V dropped 4 bases and J dropped 6 bases, with 15 bases sitting between them. The CDR3 nucleotides read TGTGCCAGCAGCTCCGTTGGGGGGGTTGATGGCTACACCTTC. As protein: CASSSVGGVDGYTF.

The chain joins TRBV19 to TRBJ1-5; possible D gene TRBD1, 5 bases. CDR1 LNHDA and CDR2 SQIVND come from the germline V gene (reference sequence). The V end was cut by 5 bases, the J end by 10 bases, with 15 bases between. The CDR3 is 13 residues long. The CDR3 bases are TGTGCCAGTAGTGATGACAGTTGGCAACCCCAGCATTTT. It codes for CASSDDSWQPQHF.

CDR3 nucleotides: TGTGCCAGCAGGGGGCGTGAGGAGACCCAGTACTTC. It specifies CASRGREETQYF. V usage is TRBV5-4 and J usage is TRBJ2-5; D is possibly TRBD1 (5 bases). This CDR3 has 12 amino acids. Trimming removed 5 bases from V and 5 bases from J, with 10 bases in between. Germline-derived CDR1 and CDR2 are SGHNT and YYREEE (reference sequence).

The chain combines TRBV30 with TRBJ2-7, with 7 bases that match TRBD1. V lost 2 bases to trimming and J lost 4 bases; unmatched junction nucleotides: 17. The germline V gene has CDR1 GTSNPN and CDR2 SVGIG (reference sequence). This CDR3 is built from 17 residues. The CDR3 nucleotides read TGTGCCTGGAGTCCTAAATGGAATACAGGGGCAGAATACGAGCAGTACTTC. Its protein product is CAWSPKWNTGAEYEQYF.

The CDR3 DNA reads as TGTGCCATCAGTGAGTCACAAGAAATCAGCGCGGGAGGGAGCACAGATACGCAGTATTTT. Amino acids: CAISESQEISAGGSTDTQYF. The chain employs TRBV10-3 and TRBJ2-3; 9 bases are a match to TRBD2. CDR1 and CDR2 from the germline V gene are ENHRY and SYGVKD. The CDR3 contains 20 residues. The V gene end was trimmed by 0 bases and the J gene end by 0 bases; junction bases not matched to a gene: 13.

The chain combines TRBV5-6 with TRBJ2-1; D gene ambiguous. Germline-derived CDR1 and CDR2 are SGHDT and YYEEEE. The CDR3 consists of 15 residues. Trimming removed 4 bases from V and 2 bases from J, with 13 bases in between. CDR3 loop: CASSIPEQTYNEQFF. The CDR3 DNA sequence: TGTGCCAGCAGCATACCGGAGCAGACCTACAATGAGCAGTTCTTC.